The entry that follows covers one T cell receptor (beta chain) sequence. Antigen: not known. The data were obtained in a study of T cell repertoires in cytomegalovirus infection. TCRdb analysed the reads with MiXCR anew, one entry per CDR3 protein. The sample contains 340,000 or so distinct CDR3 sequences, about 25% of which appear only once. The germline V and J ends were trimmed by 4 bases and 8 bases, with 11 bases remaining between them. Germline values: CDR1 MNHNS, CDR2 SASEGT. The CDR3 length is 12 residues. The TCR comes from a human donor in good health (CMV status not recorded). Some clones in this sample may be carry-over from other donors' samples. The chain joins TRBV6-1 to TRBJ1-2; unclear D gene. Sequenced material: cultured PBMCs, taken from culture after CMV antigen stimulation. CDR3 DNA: TGTGCCAGCAGTGCTGAAGGGCGCGGCTACACCTTC. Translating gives CASSAEGRGYTF.